The next 15 T cell receptor beta chains were all read from a single sample in a study of cytomegalovirus exposure and HLA in healthy donors. Primers included in the PCR were 60 Vbeta and 13 Jbeta primers. Produced via immunoSEQ multiplex PCR; TCRdb's table is partial and in-frame only. Of some 120,000 clones in the sample, more than 80% were seen once. The specimen was PBMCs. The receptor source for this set is a man in his forties in good health and CMV-seronegative.

The CDR3, as DNA: TGCGCCAGCAGCCGGGAGACAGGGTGGGATGAAAAACTGTTTTTT. Translation: CASSRETGWDEKLFF. The gene calls are TRBV5-1 and TRBJ1-4, with TRBD1 identical over 7 bases. Germline V gene sequence: CDR1 SGHRS, CDR2 YFSETQ. The trim removed 4 bases at V and 6 bases at J, leaving 9 bases unmatched. CDR3 size: 15 residues.

J is TRBJ1-4 and V is TRBV6-5; D is undetermined. CDR1 is MNHEY and CDR2 is SVGAGI in the germline V gene. With 6 bases removed from V and 7 bases from J, the gap between germline ends came to 18 bases. The CDR3 has 15 residues. CDR3 region: CASSYTAVFSEKLFF. The CDR3 DNA reads as TGTGCCAGCAGCTATACGGCGGTATTTAGTGAAAAACTGTTTTTT.

This chain's CDR3 is CASSQTGAGNTEAFF. CDR3 bases: TGCGCCAGCAGCCAAACAGGGGCGGGGAACACTGAAGCTTTCTTT. This chain links TRBV4-1 with TRBJ1-1, with 7 bases that match TRBD1. Germline V gene lookup returns CDR1 MGHRA and CDR2 YSYEKL. V shed 2 bases, J shed 1 base, and the junction held 4 bases outside the gene matches. CDR3 size: 15 residues.

The gene calls are TRBV5-4 and TRBJ2-7, with 10 nucleotides matching TRBD1. The V segment lost 0 bases and the J segment 0 bases; nucleotides outside the gene matches: 0. Germline V gene lookup returns CDR1 SGHNT and CDR2 YYREEE (reference sequence). The CDR3 is 15 residues long. In nucleotides, the CDR3 is TGTGCCAGCAGCTTGGGGACAGGGGGCTCCTACGAGCAGTACTTC. This codes for CASSLGTGGSYEQYF.

This clone has just a few counts. The chain has TRBV2 and TRBJ2-7; D is perhaps TRBD1 (5 bases). CDR3 length equals 14 residues. Germline assignment: CDR1 SNHLY and CDR2 FYNNEI. Trimming pared 2 bases from V and 2 bases from J, leaving 10 bases between. CDR3 sequence: CASSETLGPYEQYF. For the CDR3, the DNA is TGTGCCAGCAGTGAAACGCTGGGGCCCTACGAGCAGTACTTC.

J is TRBJ2-7 and V is TRBV2; 7 bases align to TRBD1. V lost 5 bases, J lost 0 bases, and 10 bases stayed unmatched. CDR1 SNHLY and CDR2 FYNNEI come from the germline V gene. The CDR3 runs to 16 residues. The CDR3 DNA is TGTGCCAGCAGTCTCAAGGGACAGTTACTCTCCTACGAGCAGTACTTC. The encoded protein is CASSLKGQLLSYEQYF.

This clone has a single count. This sequence joins TRBV18 and TRBJ2-3; TRBD2 agrees at 7 bases. Germline CDR1 KGHSH, CDR2 LQKENI. V gave up 0 bases and J gave up 2 bases; unmatched junction bases: 8. The CDR3 totals 17 residues. CDR3 sequence: CASSPPDLGTNTDTQYF. Written as DNA, the CDR3 is TGTGCCAGCTCACCACCCGACCTCGGGACTAACACAGATACGCAGTATTTT.

V gene TRBV5-4 combines with J gene TRBJ2-7; 8 bases fit TRBD2. CDR1 and CDR2 (germline): SGHNT, YYREEE (reference sequence). This CDR3 contains 13 residues. J gave up 6 bases and V 3 bases, and 5 bases lay outside the gene matches. The CDR3 spells CASSSHAGGEQYF. The CDR3 nucleotides are TGTGCCAGCAGCTCTCACGCGGGGGGCGAGCAGTACTTC.

This clone appeared a few times. DNA of the CDR3: TGTGCCAGCAGTCAGGGACAGGGGGCGAGGGAGCAGTACTTC. As protein: CASSQGQGAREQYF. The rearrangement joins TRBV6-5 to TRBJ2-7, with TRBD1 matching 12 bases. The CDR3 length is 14 residues. Per the germline V gene, CDR1 is MNHEY and CDR2 is SVGAGI. Trimming at V came to 5 bases and at J to 7 bases, leaving 6 bases not matched to a gene.

This clone was picked up one time. This chain connects TRBV4-1 to TRBJ2-3; 7 nucleotides match TRBD2. The germline gives CDR1 MGHRA, CDR2 YSYEKL. This CDR3 comprises 13 residues. V lost 0 bases to trimming and J lost 8 bases; unmatched junction nucleotides: 2. CDR3 sequence: CASSQDSGFTQYF. CDR3 in DNA: TGCGCCAGCAGCCAAGATAGCGGGTTTACGCAGTATTTT.

This clone came up once. The chain recombines TRBV19 with TRBJ2-7; 11 nucleotides agree with TRBD1. The CDR3 is 14 amino acids. V shed 6 bases, J shed 5 bases, and the junction held 6 bases outside the gene matches. Germline loops: CDR1 LNHDA, CDR2 SQIVND (reference sequence). The DNA for the CDR3 is TGTGCCAGTAGGGGACAGGGGGGTCTGGACGAGCAGTACTTC. Its translation is CASRGQGGLDEQYF.

The gene calls are TRBV5-1 and TRBJ2-7; 11 bases fit TRBD2. Germline CDR1 and CDR2: SGHRS and YFSETQ. The CDR3 is made up of 15 amino acids. V gave up 4 bases and J gave up 7 bases; unmatched junction bases: 10. The CDR3 nucleotides read TGCGCCAGCAGCCCGCTAGCGGGGGGCTTTCGGGAGCAGTACTTC. Protein: CASSPLAGGFREQYF.

This clone has more than one count but fewer than ten. The CDR3 sequence: CASSPQGTWSTEAFF. The CDR3 coding sequence is TGTGCCAGCAGCCCCCAGGGCACGTGGAGCACTGAAGCTTTCTTT. V gene TRBV7-9 combines with J gene TRBJ1-1; D is perhaps TRBD1 (5 bases). This CDR3 has 15 residues. The germline V gene has CDR1 SEHNR and CDR2 FQNEAQ (reference sequence). Trimming stripped 5 bases from V and 4 bases from J, with 17 bases between.

The chain links TRBV28 to TRBJ2-3; TRBD2 matches at 14 bases. Germline values: CDR1 MDHEN, CDR2 SYDVKM. V dropped 6 bases and J dropped 3; count of bases not matched to a gene: 5. This CDR3 is built from 16 residues. The CDR3 nucleotides read TGTGCCAGCAGAGAGGGACTAGCGGGGGTGACAGATACGCAGTATTTT. Protein sequence: CASREGLAGVTDTQYF.

V gene TRBV27 combines with J gene TRBJ2-7; D unclear. The germline V gene has CDR1 MNHEY and CDR2 SMNVEV (reference sequence). Trimming pared 3 bases from V and 3 bases from J, leaving 12 bases between. The CDR3 contains 14 residues. CDR3 region: CASSFSVSGYEQYF. As DNA, the CDR3 is TGTGCCAGCAGTTTCTCGGTCTCCGGCTACGAGCAGTACTTC.